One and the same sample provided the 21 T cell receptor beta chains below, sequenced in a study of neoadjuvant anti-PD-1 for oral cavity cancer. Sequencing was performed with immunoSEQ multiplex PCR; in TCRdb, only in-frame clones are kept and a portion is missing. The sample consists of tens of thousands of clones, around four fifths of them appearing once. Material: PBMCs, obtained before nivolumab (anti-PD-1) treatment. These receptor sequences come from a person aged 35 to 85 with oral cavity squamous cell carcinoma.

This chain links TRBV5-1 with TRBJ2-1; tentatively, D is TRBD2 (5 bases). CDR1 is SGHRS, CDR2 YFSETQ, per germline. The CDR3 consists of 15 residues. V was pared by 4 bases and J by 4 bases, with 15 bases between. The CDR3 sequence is CASSAMEASYNEQFF. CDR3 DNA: TGCGCCAGCAGCGCCATGGAGGCTAGTTACAATGAGCAGTTCTTC.

The DNA of the CDR3 is TGTGCCTGGGGACAGAGGGACGAGCAGTACTTC. Its translation is CAWGQRDEQYF. The chain recombines TRBV30 with TRBJ2-7, with D maybe TRBD1 (6 bases). Trimming shortened V by 5 bases and J by 5 bases, and 10 bases separated the two germline ends. The CDR3 has 11 amino acids. Germline CDR1 is GTSNPN and CDR2 is SVGIG (reference sequence).

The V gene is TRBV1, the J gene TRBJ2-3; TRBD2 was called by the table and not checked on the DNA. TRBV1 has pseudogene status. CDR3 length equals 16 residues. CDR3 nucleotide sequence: TGCACCAGCAGCCAACCTCGACTTTACTCCACAGATACGCAGTATTTT. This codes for CTSSQPRLYSTDTQYF.

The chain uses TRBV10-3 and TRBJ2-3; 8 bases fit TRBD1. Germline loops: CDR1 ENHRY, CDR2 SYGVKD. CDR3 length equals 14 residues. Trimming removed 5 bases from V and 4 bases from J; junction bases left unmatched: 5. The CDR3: CAISYGQGADTQYF. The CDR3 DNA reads TGTGCCATCAGTTATGGACAGGGCGCAGATACGCAGTATTTT.

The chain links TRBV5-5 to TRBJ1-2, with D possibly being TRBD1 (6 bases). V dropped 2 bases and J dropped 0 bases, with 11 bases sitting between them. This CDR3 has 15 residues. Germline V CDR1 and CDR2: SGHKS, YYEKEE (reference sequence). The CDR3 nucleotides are TGTGCCAGCAGCTTTAACGGACAGCCTAACTATGGCTACACCTTC. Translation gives CASSFNGQPNYGYTF. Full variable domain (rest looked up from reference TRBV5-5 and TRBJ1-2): DAGVTQSPTHLIKTRGQQVTLRCSPISGHKSVSWYQQVLGQGPQFIFQYYEKEERGRGNFPDRFSARQFPNYSSELNVNALLLGDSALYLCASSFNGQPNYGYTFGSGTRLTVV.

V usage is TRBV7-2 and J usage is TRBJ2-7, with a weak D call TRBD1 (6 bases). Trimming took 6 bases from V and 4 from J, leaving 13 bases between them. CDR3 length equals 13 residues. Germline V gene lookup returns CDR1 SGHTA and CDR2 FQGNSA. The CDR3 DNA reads TGTGCCAGCAGTCCAGACAGGCAGTACGAGCAGTACTTC. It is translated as CASSPDRQYEQYF. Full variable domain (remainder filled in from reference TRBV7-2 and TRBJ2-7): GAGVSQSPSNKVTEKGKDVELRCDPISGHTALYWYRQSLGQGLEFLIYFQGNSAPDKSGLPSDRFSAERTGGSVSTLTIQRTQQEDSAVYLCASSPDRQYEQYFGPGTRLTVT.

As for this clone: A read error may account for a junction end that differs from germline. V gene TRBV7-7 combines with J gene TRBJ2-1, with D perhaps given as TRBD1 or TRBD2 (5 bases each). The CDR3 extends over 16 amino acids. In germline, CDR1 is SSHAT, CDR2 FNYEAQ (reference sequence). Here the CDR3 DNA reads TGTGCTAGCAGCTTAGGAGGAAGGGGATCCTACAATGAGCAGTTCTTC. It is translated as CASSLGGRGSYNEQFF.

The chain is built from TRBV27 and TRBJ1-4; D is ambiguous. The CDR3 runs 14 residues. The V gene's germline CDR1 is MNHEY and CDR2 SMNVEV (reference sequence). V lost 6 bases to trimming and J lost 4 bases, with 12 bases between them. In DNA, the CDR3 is TGTGCCAGCAGCCTGACGGGAATTAATGAAAAACTGTTTTTT. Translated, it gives CASSLTGINEKLFF.

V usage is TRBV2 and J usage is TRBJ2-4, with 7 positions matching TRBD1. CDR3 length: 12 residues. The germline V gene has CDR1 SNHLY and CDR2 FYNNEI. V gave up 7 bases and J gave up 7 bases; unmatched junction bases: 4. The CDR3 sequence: CASKRQGNIQYF. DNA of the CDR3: TGTGCCAGCAAACGACAGGGTAACATTCAGTACTTC.

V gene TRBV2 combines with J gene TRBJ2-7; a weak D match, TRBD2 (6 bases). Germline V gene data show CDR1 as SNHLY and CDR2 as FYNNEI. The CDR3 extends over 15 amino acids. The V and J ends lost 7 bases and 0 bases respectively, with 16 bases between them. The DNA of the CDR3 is TGTGCCAGCATTTTCAGCGGGTCGAGCTCCTACGAGCAGTACTTC. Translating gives CASIFSGSSSYEQYF.

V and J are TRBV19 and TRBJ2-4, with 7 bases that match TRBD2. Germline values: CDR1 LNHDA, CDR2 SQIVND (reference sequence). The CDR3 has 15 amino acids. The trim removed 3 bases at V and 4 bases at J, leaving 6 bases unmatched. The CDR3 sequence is CASSIPRSGKNIQYF. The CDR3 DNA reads TGTGCCAGTAGTATCCCACGTAGCGGGAAAAACATTCAGTACTTC.

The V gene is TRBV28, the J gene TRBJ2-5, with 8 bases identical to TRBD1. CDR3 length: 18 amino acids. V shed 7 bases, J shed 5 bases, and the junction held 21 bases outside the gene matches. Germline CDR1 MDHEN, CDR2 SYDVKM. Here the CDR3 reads CASTSHDAAGGAGETQYF. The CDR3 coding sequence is TGTGCCAGCACCTCACATGATGCGGCAGGGGGCGCGGGGGAGACCCAGTACTTC.

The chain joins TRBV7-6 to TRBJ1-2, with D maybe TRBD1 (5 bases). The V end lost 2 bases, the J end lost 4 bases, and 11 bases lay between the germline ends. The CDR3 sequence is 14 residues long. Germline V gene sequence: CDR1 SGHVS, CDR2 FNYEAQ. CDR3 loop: CASSLSVGGYGYTF. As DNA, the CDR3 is TGTGCCAGCAGCTTAAGTGTGGGGGGCTATGGCTACACCTTC. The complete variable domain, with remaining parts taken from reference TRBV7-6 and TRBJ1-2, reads GAGVSQSPRYKVTKRGQDVALRCDPISGHVSLYWYRQALGQGPEFLTYFNYEAQQDKSGLPNDRFSAERPEGSISTLTIQRTEQRDSAMYRCASSLSVGGYGYTFGSGTRLTVV.

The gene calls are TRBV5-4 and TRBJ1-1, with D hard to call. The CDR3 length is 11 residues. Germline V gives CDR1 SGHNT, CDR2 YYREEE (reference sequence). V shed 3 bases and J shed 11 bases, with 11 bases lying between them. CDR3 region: CASSSSTQAFF. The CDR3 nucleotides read TGTGCCAGCAGCTCCTCGACACAGGCTTTCTTT.

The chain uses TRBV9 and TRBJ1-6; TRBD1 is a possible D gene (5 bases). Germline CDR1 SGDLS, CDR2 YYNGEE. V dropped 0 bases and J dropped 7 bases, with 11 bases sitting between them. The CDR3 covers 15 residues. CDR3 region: CASSVGGAENSPLHF. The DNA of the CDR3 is TGTGCCAGCAGCGTAGGAGGGGCGGAGAATTCACCCCTCCACTTT.

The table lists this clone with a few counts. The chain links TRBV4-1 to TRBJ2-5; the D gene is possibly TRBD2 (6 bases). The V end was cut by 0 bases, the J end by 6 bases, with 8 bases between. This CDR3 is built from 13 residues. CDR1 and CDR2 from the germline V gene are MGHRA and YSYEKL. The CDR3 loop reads CASSQEEGKTQYF. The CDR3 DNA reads TGCGCCAGCAGCCAAGAGGAGGGGAAGACCCAGTACTTC.

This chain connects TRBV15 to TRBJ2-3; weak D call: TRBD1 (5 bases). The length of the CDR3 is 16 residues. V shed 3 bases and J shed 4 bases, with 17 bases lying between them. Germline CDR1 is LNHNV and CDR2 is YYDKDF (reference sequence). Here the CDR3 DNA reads TGTGCCACCAGCAGGCTAAGGGGAATGGGGCCAGATACGCAGTATTTT. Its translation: CATSRLRGMGPDTQYF.

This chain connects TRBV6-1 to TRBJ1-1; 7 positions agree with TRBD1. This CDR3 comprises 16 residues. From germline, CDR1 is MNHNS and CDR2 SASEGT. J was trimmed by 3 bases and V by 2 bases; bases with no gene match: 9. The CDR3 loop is CASSERKRGRYTEAFF. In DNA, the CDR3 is TGTGCCAGCAGTGAACGGAAGAGGGGGCGATACACTGAAGCTTTCTTT.

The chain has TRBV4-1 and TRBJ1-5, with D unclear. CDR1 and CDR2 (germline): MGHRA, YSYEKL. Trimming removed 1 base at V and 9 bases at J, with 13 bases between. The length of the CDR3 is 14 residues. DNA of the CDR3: TGCGCCAGCAGCCAAGCCCTCCCGATAGGGCCCCAGCATTTT. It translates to CASSQALPIGPQHF.

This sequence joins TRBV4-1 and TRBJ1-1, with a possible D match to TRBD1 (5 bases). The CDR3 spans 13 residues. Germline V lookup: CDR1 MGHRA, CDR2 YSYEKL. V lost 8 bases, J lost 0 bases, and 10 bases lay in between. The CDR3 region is CASLRGVNTEAFF. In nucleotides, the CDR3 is TGCGCCAGCCTCAGAGGGGTGAACACTGAAGCTTTCTTT.

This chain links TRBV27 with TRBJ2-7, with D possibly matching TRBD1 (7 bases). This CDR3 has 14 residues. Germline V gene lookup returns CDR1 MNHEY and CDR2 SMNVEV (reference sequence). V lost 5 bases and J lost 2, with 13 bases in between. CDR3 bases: TGTGCCAGCAGTCTCCAGGGGGGCCCCTACGAGCAGTACTTC. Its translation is CASSLQGGPYEQYF.